Each of the 2 T cell receptor beta chains below was sequenced from the same sample in a study of technical replicates of blood from several donors. The table came from immunoSEQ multiplex PCR; TCRdb's copy has only in-frame clones and leaves some out. The table shows tens of thousands of clones, with roughly 95% occurring only once. Sequencing input: T cells isolated from PBMCs. These TCRs come from a human donor in good health.

This chain connects TRBV7-2 to TRBJ2-3; D perhaps matches TRBD1 (5 bases). V dropped 5 bases and J dropped 2 bases, with 14 bases sitting between them. CDR3 length: 15 residues. Looked up from germline, CDR1 is SGHTA and CDR2 is FQGNSA. CDR3 nucleotide sequence: TGTGCCAGCAGCCTCAGGGTAGGGGCCACAGATACGCAGTATTTT. Translated, it gives CASSLRVGATDTQYF.

This chain's CDR3 is CSADRNTEAFF. DNA for the CDR3: TGCAGTGCGGACAGGAACACTGAAGCTTTCTTT. The chain combines TRBV20-1 with TRBJ1-1; D is perhaps TRBD1 (6 bases). Between the trimmed V and J ends, which lost 6 bases and 1 base, there was a span of 6 bases. CDR3 length: 11 residues. Germline loops: CDR1 DFQATT, CDR2 SNEGSKA (reference sequence).